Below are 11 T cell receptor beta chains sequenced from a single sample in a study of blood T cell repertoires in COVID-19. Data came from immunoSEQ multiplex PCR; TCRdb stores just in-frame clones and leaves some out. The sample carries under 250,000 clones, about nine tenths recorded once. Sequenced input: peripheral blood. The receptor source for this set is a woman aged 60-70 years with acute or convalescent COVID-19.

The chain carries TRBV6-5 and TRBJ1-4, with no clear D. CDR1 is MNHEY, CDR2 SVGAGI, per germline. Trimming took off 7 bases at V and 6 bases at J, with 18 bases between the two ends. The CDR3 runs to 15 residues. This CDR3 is CASKNTHGGYEKLFF. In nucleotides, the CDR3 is TGTGCCAGCAAAAACACCCACGGCGGTTATGAAAAACTGTTTTTT.

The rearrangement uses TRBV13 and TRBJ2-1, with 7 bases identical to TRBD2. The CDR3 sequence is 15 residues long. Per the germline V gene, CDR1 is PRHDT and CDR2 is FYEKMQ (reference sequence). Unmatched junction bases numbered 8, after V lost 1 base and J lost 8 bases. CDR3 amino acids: CASSLDLRGGYEQFF. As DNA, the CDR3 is TGTGCCAGCAGCTTAGACTTGCGGGGAGGGTATGAGCAGTTCTTC.

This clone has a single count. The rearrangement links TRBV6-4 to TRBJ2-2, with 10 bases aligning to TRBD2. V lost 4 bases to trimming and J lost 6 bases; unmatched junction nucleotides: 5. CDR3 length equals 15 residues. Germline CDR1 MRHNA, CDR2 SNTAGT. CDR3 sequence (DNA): TGTGCCAGCAGTGCGGGACTAGCGTCGCCCGGGGAGCTGTTTTTT. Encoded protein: CASSAGLASPGELFF.

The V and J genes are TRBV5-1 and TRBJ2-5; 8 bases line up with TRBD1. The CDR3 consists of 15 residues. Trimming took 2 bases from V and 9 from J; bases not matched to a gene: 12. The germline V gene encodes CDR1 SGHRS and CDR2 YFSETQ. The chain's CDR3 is CASSLVTGVLPPQYF. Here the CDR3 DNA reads TGCGCCAGCAGCTTAGTGACAGGGGTCTTACCGCCCCAGTACTTC.

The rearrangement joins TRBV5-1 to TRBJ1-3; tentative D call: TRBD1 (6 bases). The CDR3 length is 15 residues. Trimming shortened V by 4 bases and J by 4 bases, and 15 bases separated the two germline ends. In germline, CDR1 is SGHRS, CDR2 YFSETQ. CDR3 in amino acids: CASSPFTGTGNTIYF. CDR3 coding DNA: TGCGCCAGCAGCCCGTTTACAGGGACAGGAAACACCATATATTTT. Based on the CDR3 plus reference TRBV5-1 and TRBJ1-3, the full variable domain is KAGVTQTPRYLIKTRGQQVTLSCSPISGHRSVSWYQQTPGQGLQFLFEYFSETQRNKGNFPGRFSGRQFSNSRSEMNVSTLELGDSALYLCASSPFTGTGNTIYFGEGSWLTVV.

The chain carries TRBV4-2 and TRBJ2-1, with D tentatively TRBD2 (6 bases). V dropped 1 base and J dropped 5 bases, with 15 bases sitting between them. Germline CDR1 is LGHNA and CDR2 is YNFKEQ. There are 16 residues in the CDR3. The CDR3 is CASSQAAWEANNEQFF. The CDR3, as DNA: TGTGCCAGCAGCCAAGCGGCCTGGGAGGCCAACAATGAGCAGTTCTTC.

The CDR3 DNA is TGTGCCAGCAGTCCGGGTTCTGGGGCCAACGTCCTGACTTTC. Its protein is CASSPGSGANVLTF. This rearrangement joins TRBV28 to TRBJ2-6; D remains ambiguous. This CDR3 is 14 amino acids long. Looked up from germline, CDR1 is MDHEN and CDR2 is SYDVKM. The V end was cut by 5 bases, the J end by 1 base, with 6 bases between.

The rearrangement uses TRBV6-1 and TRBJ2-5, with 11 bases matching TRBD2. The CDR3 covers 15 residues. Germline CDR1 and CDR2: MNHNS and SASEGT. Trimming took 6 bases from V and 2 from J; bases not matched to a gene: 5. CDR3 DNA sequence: TGTGCCAGCAGAAATGGACTAGCGGGTCAAGAGACCCAGTACTTC. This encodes CASRNGLAGQETQYF.

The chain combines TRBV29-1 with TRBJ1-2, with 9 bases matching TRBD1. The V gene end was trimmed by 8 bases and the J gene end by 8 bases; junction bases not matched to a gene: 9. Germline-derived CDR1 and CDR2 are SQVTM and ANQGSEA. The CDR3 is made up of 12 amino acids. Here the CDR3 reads CSLWGQGNGYTF. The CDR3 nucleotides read TGCAGCTTATGGGGACAGGGTAACGGCTACACCTTC.

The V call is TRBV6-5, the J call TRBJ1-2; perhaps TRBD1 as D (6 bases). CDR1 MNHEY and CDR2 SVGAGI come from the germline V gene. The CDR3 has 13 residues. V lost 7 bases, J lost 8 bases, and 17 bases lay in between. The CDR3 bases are TGTGCCAGCAATTCAGGGGTTTCCTACGGCTACACCTTC. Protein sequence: CASNSGVSYGYTF.

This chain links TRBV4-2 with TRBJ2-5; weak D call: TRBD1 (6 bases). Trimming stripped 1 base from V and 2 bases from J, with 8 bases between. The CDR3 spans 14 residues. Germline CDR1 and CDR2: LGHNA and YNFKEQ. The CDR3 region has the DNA TGTGCCAGCAGCCAAGGGGGACAACAAGAGACCCAGTACTTC. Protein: CASSQGGQQETQYF.